The 10 T cell receptor beta chains in this list originate from one sample, sequenced in a study of T cell responses to AZD1222 COVID-19 vaccine. The method was immunoSEQ multiplex PCR; TCRdb's version includes in-frame clones alone and lacks a portion of them. The table has around 200,000 clones, approximately 92% seen once. The starting material was peripheral blood, obtained 28 days after the second dose of the MenACWY control vaccine. These receptors originate from an adult who received the MenACWY meningococcal vaccine as a control.

This chain uses TRBV19 with TRBJ2-3, with TRBD2 matching over 15 bases. The CDR3 spans 17 residues. J was trimmed by 1 base and V by 4 bases; bases with no gene match: 3. The germline CDR1 and CDR2 sequences are LNHDA and SQIVND (reference sequence). CDR3 in amino acids: CASSRGLAGGGTDTQYF. CDR3 coding DNA: TGTGCCAGTAGTAGGGGACTAGCGGGGGGAGGCACAGATACGCAGTATTTT. Using reference TRBV19 and TRBJ2-3 for the parts outside the CDR3, the full variable domain is DGGITQSPKYLFRKEGQNVTLSCEQNLNHDAMYWYRQDPGQGLRLIYYSQIVNDFQKGDIAEGYSVSREKKESFPLTVTSAQKNPTAFYLCASSRGLAGGGTDTQYFGPGTRLTVL.

The J gene is TRBJ1-2, the V gene TRBV27, with 8 bases that match TRBD1. Unmatched junction bases numbered 8, after V lost 4 bases and J lost 4 bases. CDR3 length: 15 residues. Germline V lookup: CDR1 MNHEY, CDR2 SMNVEV (reference sequence). The CDR3 sequence is CASSSTRQGTYGYTF. The CDR3 DNA sequence: TGTGCCAGCAGTTCCACTCGACAGGGGACCTATGGCTACACCTTC.

The chain recombines TRBV25-1 with TRBJ1-2, with D perhaps TRBD1 (5 bases). The CDR3 covers 15 residues. CDR1 and CDR2 from the germline V gene are MGHDK and SYGVNS. V shed 1 base and J shed 1 base, with 10 bases lying between them. The CDR3 is CASSELERGNYGYTF. The DNA for the CDR3 is TGTGCCAGCAGTGAATTGGAAAGGGGTAACTATGGCTACACCTTC.

The chain uses TRBV19 and TRBJ2-5; 7 bases match TRBD2. Germline V lookup: CDR1 LNHDA, CDR2 SQIVND (reference sequence). After removal of 3 bases from V and 4 bases from J, the junction contained 8 bases not matched to a gene. CDR3 length: 15 amino acids. The CDR3 here is CASSMGGRVRETQYF. CDR3 coding DNA: TGTGCCAGTAGTATGGGTGGGAGGGTTCGAGAGACCCAGTACTTC.

A note on this clone: Additional DNA sequences in this sample encode the identical CDR3. The rearrangement joins TRBV7-9 to TRBJ2-2; D is ambiguous. CDR3 length equals 13 residues. The V gene lost 2 bases and the J gene lost 4 bases, with 5 bases spanning the gap. The V gene's germline CDR1 is SEHNR and CDR2 FQNEAQ (reference sequence). CDR3 residues: CASSLPGTGELFF. As DNA, the CDR3 is TGTGCCAGCAGCTTACCGGGCACCGGGGAGCTGTTTTTT.

The V and J genes are TRBV9 and TRBJ1-1; D not resolved. V was cut by 6 bases and J by 0 bases, with 12 bases left in between. The CDR3 has 14 amino acids. CDR1 and CDR2 (germline): SGDLS, YYNGEE. The CDR3 sequence is CASTAVGVNTEAFF. The CDR3 coding sequence is TGTGCCAGCACCGCAGTAGGTGTGAACACTGAAGCTTTCTTT.

The genes are TRBV30 and TRBJ2-7, with a possible D match to TRBD1 (6 bases). This CDR3 contains 14 residues. Germline CDR1 GTSNPN, CDR2 SVGIG (reference sequence). The ends were cut back, 4 bases at V and 3 bases at J, with 16 bases in the middle. The CDR3, as DNA: TGTGCCTGGACCCGGACAGCTGGGGGCTACGAGCAGTACTTC. Translation gives CAWTRTAGGYEQYF.

The rearrangement uses TRBV27 and TRBJ2-7; no clear D. Trimming shortened V by 1 base and J by 0 bases, and 4 bases separated the two germline ends. The length of the CDR3 is 13 residues. The germline CDR1 and CDR2 sequences are MNHEY and SMNVEV (reference sequence). The CDR3 DNA reads as TGTGCCAGCAGTTTATTTGTCTCCTACGAGCAGTACTTC. Its protein product is CASSLFVSYEQYF.

The V call is TRBV4-3, the J call TRBJ1-1, with D possibly matching TRBD1 (5 bases). The CDR3 runs 14 residues. Deletions cut 3 bases from V and 1 base from J, with 9 bases between. Germline loops: CDR1 LGHNA, CDR2 YSLEER. DNA for the CDR3: TGCGCCAGCAGCCAGGGACTGGAGAACACTGAAGCTTTCTTT. Amino acids: CASSQGLENTEAFF.

The chain joins TRBV30 to TRBJ2-1; D is uncertain. The CDR3 extends over 15 amino acids. V shed 0 bases and J shed 0 bases, with 9 bases lying between them. Germline lookup yields CDR1 GTSNPN and CDR2 SVGIG (reference sequence). CDR3 bases: TGTGCCTGGAGTGTACGAGCGAGCTCCTACAATGAGCAGTTCTTC. This encodes CAWSVRASSYNEQFF.